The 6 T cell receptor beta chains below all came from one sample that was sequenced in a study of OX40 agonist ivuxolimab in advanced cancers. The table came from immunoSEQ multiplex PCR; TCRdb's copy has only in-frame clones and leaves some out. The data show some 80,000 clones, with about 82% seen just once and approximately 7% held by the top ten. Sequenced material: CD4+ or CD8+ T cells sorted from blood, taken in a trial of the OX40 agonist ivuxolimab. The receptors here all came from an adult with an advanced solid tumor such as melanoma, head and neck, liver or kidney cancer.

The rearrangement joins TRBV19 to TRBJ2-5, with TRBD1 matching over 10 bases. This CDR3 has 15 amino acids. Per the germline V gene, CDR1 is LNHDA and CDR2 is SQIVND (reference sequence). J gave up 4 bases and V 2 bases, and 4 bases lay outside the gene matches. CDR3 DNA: TGTGCCAGTAGTATAAGGGACAGGGGAAGAGAGACCCAGTACTTC. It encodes CASSIRDRGRETQYF.

CDR3 coding DNA: TGTGCCAGCAGCTTAACCGGGGGGGACACCGGGGAGCTGTTTTTT. Protein sequence: CASSLTGGDTGELFF. The chain is built from TRBV7-3 and TRBJ2-2, with TRBD2 matching over 8 bases. With V trimmed by 0 bases and J by 3 bases, 0 bases remained unmatched. The germline CDR1 and CDR2 sequences are SGHTA and FQGTGA. The CDR3 loop spans 15 amino acids.

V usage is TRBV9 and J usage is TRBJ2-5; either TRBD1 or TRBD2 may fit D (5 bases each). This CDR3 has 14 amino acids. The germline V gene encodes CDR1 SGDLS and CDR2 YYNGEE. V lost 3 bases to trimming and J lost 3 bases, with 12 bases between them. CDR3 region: CASSASGTKETQYF. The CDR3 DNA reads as TGTGCCAGCAGCGCATCCGGGACCAAAGAGACCCAGTACTTC.

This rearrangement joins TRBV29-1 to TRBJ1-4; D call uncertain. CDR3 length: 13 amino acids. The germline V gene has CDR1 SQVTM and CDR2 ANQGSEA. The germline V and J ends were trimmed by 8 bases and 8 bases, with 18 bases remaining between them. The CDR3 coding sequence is TGCAGCCGAACCGAGATACATCGGGAAAAACTGTTTTTT. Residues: CSRTEIHREKLFF.

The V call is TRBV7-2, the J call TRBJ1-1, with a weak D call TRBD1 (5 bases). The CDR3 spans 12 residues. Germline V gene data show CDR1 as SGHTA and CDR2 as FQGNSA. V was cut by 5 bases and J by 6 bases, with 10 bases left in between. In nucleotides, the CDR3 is TGTGCCAGCAGCCGCCCGACAGCTGAAGCTTTCTTT. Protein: CASSRPTAEAFF.

In DNA form, the CDR3 reads TGTGCCAGCAGTTGGAAACTGACGGACCCCTTCCGTGGCTACACCTTC. It translates to CASSWKLTDPFRGYTF. V is TRBV7-2 and J is TRBJ1-2; D gene ambiguous. Germline V gives CDR1 SGHTA, CDR2 FQGNSA. V shed 6 bases and J shed 7 bases, with 24 bases lying between them. This CDR3 comprises 16 residues.